A selection of T cell receptor beta chains follows, all from one sample in a study of blood T cell repertoires in COVID-19. Clones were read by immunoSEQ multiplex PCR, and TCRdb kept only the in-frame ones, dropping some. The sample yields some 120,000 clones, approximately 83% seen once. The sample was peripheral blood. The receptors were sampled from a woman aged 45-65 years who had recovered from COVID-19. CDR3s include the opening cysteine and the closing phenylalanine or tryptophan. Fields, in order: J gene, CDR3 length, D gene, V gene, CDR3 DNA, CDR3 protein. A D gene is named only where the DNA matches it firmly.

J: TRBJ2-7; length: 14; D: TRBD1; V: TRBV18; DNA: TGTGCCAGCTCACTCGGGACAGCCTCCTACGAGCAGTACTTC; CDR3: CASSLGTASYEQYF
J: TRBJ1-2; length: 15; D: TRBD1; V: TRBV5-4; DNA: TGTGCCAGCGGTTTATCCGGGACAGGAATAAATGGCTACACCTTC; CDR3: CASGLSGTGINGYTF
J: TRBJ1-1; length: 13; D: NA; V: TRBV7-3; DNA: TGTGCCAGCAGCTTATTCCGGGACACTGAAGCTTTCTTT; CDR3: CASSLFRDTEAFF
J: TRBJ1-1; length: 14; D: NA; V: TRBV5-1; DNA: TGCGCCAGCAGCTCAGGGCCCTCCACGGGTGAAGCTTTCTTT; CDR3: CASSSGPSTGEAFF
J: TRBJ2-7; length: 14; D: TRBD1; V: TRBV9; DNA: TGTGCCAGCAGCCTCCGGGACAGCTCCTACGAGCAGTACTTC; CDR3: CASSLRDSSYEQYF
J: TRBJ2-1; length: 13; D: NA; V: TRBV12-3/TRBV12-4; DNA: TGTGCCAGCAGTTCAGGCCTTTCCCTTGGGCAGTTCTTC; CDR3: CASSSGLSLGQFF
J: TRBJ2-7; length: 16; D: TRBD2; V: TRBV18; DNA: TGTGCCAGCTCACCAGAGGGACTAGCGGGAGGCTACGAGCAGTACTTC; CDR3: CASSPEGLAGGYEQYF
J: TRBJ2-7; length: 13; D: TRBD1; V: TRBV30; DNA: TGTGCCTGGAGTGTGGGACAGGGGTACGAGCAGTACTTC; CDR3: CAWSVGQGYEQYF
J: TRBJ2-7; length: 16; D: TRBD2; V: TRBV6-2/TRBV6-3; DNA: TGTGCCAGCAGTTACTCGGGACTAGCGGGGGCCAACGAGCAGTACTTC; CDR3: CASSYSGLAGANEQYF
J: TRBJ2-7; length: 16; D: NA; V: TRBV5-1; DNA: TGCGCCAGCAGCTTCTTGGGGGGAGGAAGCTCCTACGAGCAGTACTTC; CDR3: CASSFLGGGSSYEQYF
J: TRBJ2-7; length: 12; D: NA; V: TRBV7-2; DNA: TGTGCCAGCAGCTCACGGGCCTACGAGCAGTACTTC; CDR3: CASSSRAYEQYF
J: TRBJ1-2; length: 13; D: NA; V: TRBV7-9; DNA: TGTGCCAGCAGCTTAGATGTCAGTATGGGCTACACCTTC; CDR3: CASSLDVSMGYTF
J: TRBJ1-1; length: 13; D: TRBD1; V: TRBV19; DNA: TGTGCCAGTAGCAGGACAGGTCTGACTGAAGCTTTCTTT; CDR3: CASSRTGLTEAFF
J: TRBJ1-4; length: 15; D: NA; V: TRBV5-8; DNA: TGTGCCAGCAGCTTGGCCGGAGGGAAGAATGAAAAACTGTTTTTT; CDR3: CASSLAGGKNEKLFF